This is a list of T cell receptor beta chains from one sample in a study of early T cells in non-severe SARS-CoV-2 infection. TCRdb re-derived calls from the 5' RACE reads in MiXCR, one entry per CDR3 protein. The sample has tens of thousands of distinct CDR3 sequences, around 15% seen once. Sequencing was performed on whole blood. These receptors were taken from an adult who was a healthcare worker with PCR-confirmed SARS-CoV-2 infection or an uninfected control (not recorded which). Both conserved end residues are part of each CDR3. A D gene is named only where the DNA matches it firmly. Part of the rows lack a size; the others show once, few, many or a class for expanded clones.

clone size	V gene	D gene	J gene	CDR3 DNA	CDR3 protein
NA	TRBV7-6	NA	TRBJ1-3	TGTGCCAGCACCCCATATCAACGGGTACGGGTACTCGGAAACACCATATATTTT	CASTPYQRVRVLGNTIYF
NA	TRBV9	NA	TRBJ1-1	TGTGCCAGCAGCGTATTGACGAAGAACACTGAAGCTTTCTTT	CASSVLTKNTEAFF
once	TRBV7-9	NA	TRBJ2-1	TGTGCCAGCAGCTTGCAAGGGGGGGTAAATGAGCAGTTCTTC	CASSLQGGVNEQFF
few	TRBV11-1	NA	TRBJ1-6	TGTGCCAGCAGCCTGGGGCATAATTCACCCCTCCACTTT	CASSLGHNSPLHF
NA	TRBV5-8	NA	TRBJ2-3	TGTGCCAGCAGCAAACCACTAATACAGGGTGCAGATACGCAGTATTTT	CASSKPLIQGADTQYF
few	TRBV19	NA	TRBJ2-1	TGTGCCAGTACCGATTACGGGGAGCAGTTCTTC	CASTDYGEQFF
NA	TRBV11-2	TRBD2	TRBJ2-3	TGTGCCAGCAGCTCCCTAGGACTAGCGGGGGGGAGCGCAGATACGCAGTATTTT	CASSSLGLAGGSADTQYF
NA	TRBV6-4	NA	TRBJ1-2	TGTGCCAGCAGTGAAAGCGCCGCTAACTATGGCTACACCTTC	CASSESAANYGYTF
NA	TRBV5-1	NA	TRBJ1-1	TGCGCCAGCAGCGCCACCGGGGCCTCGAACACTGAAGCTTTCTTT	CASSATGASNTEAFF
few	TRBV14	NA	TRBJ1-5	TGTGCCAGCAGCCAAGTTCCCGGACAGCTTTTGCATTTT	CASSQVPGQLLHF
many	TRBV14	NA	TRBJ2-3	TGTGCCAGCAGCCAAGATTCAAGCGCCTCGTCTGATACGCAGTATTTT	CASSQDSSASSDTQYF